Described below is a single TCR beta chain sequence and its context. The antigen is not known. TCRdb passed the reads through MiXCR, listing each CDR3 protein once. The sample includes approximately 630,000 distinct CDR3 sequences, less than 25% seen only once; the top ten take roughly 8%. This sample was included in a study of T cell repertoires in cytomegalovirus infection. Across the whole study: Through public TCR beta signatures, both CMV infection and matching HLA type were indicated. Points from the study as a whole: HLA-C-restricted CMV-specific TCR beta clonotypes were dominant in the ex vivo response.

The CDR3 loop spans 17 amino acids. Germline CDR1 and CDR2: SNHLY and FYNNEI. Trimming pared 8 bases from V and 4 bases from J, leaving 21 bases between. This TCR was recovered from a human donor in good health (CMV status not recorded). Some clones in this sample may be carry-over from other donors' samples. The sequenced material came from CD8+ T cells from PBMCs. This chain uses TRBV2 with TRBJ1-6; D perhaps matches TRBD1 (5 bases). The CDR3 DNA reads as TGTGCCAGCCTAACTGACAGCGCTACACTTTATAATTCACCCCTCCACTTT. Its protein product is CASLTDSATLYNSPLHF.